A selection of T cell receptor beta chains follows, all from one sample in a study of vaccination and CD4 T cells after COVID-19. No antigen has been assigned to these receptors. TCRdb reprocessed the PCR reads with MiXCR, giving one entry per CDR3 protein. The table lists fewer than 11,000 distinct CDR3 sequences, roughly 45% of them singletons. Sequenced input: CD4+ T cells from blood, cultured in vitro. These receptors all stem from a human donor who had recovered from COVID-19. Each CDR3 is given with its conserved first and last residue. D genes are given only for firm matches. Where a row states a size, it is once, few, many or the class of an expanded clone; other rows omit it.

CDR3aa,CDR3nt,abundance,len,j_gene,v_gene,d_gene
CASSTDLLRGYTF,TGTGCCAGCAGTACGGACCTTCTCCGGGGCTACACCTTC,NA,13,TRBJ1-2,TRBV12-3/TRBV12-4,NA
CASSAGTVQETQYF,TGTGCCAGCAGCGCCGGGACAGTACAAGAGACCCAGTACTTC,few,14,TRBJ2-5,TRBV5-6,TRBD1
CASSSPRRQSKQYF,TGTGCCAGCAGTTCCCCCCGACGACAGTCCAAGCAGTACTTC,NA,14,TRBJ2-7,TRBV27,NA
CSATPEDRANTEAFF,TGCAGTGCTACTCCGGAAGACAGGGCGAACACTGAAGCTTTCTTT,NA,15,TRBJ1-1,TRBV20-1,TRBD1
CAWRDPGQVINSPLHF,TGTGCCTGGAGGGACCCCGGACAGGTGATTAATTCACCCCTCCACTTT,NA,16,TRBJ1-6,TRBV30,TRBD1
CASSSSGTGIEPQHF,TGTGCCAGCAGCTCAAGTGGGACAGGTATTGAGCCCCAGCATTTT,NA,15,TRBJ1-5,TRBV7-9,TRBD1
CASAPGTVNTEAFF,TGTGCCAGTGCCCCCGGGACAGTGAACACTGAAGCTTTCTTT,NA,14,TRBJ1-1,TRBV19,TRBD1
CASSPPTEAFF,TGCGCCAGCAGTCCCCCGACTGAAGCTTTCTTT,NA,11,TRBJ1-1,TRBV23-1,NA
CASRQQGIYGYTF,TGTGCCAGCAGGCAACAAGGCATATATGGCTACACCTTC,NA,13,TRBJ1-2,TRBV6-1,NA
CASATGAYNSPLHF,TGTGCCTCCGCGACAGGGGCCTATAATTCACCCCTCCACTTT,few,14,TRBJ1-6,TRBV19,TRBD1
CASRGGGPSSNSPLHF,TGTGCCAGCAGGGGGGGGGGCCCGAGTTCTAATTCACCCCTCCACTTT,NA,16,TRBJ1-6,TRBV25-1,NA
CASSTLTGRGSNQPQHF,TGTGCCAGCAGTACCCTGACAGGGAGGGGTAGCAATCAGCCCCAGCATTTT,few,17,TRBJ1-5,TRBV6-2/TRBV6-3,TRBD1
CASGRNGETQYF,TGTGCCAGCGGAAGGAATGGAGAGACCCAGTACTTC,NA,12,TRBJ2-5,TRBV5-4,NA
CSAGETGGDQPQHF,TGCAGTGCTGGGGAGACCGGGGGAGATCAGCCCCAGCATTTT,NA,14,TRBJ1-5,TRBV20-1,NA
CASSELAGGSDTQYF,TGTGCCAGCAGCGAACTAGCGGGGGGTTCGGATACGCAGTATTTT,NA,15,TRBJ2-3,TRBV7-9,TRBD2
CASSEEGFGGNTIYF,TGTGCCAGCAGTGAAGAGGGATTCGGTGGAAACACCATATATTTT,few,15,TRBJ1-3,TRBV2,NA
CSASHLIFHLNYGYTF,TGCAGTGCTAGTCACCTCATATTCCATCTTAACTATGGCTACACCTTC,NA,16,TRBJ1-2,TRBV20-1,NA
CASSRGPLYNEQFF,TGTGCCAGCAGCAGGGGGCCTCTCTACAATGAGCAGTTCTTC,NA,14,TRBJ2-1,TRBV2,TRBD1
CSAERETQYF,TGCAGTGCTGAACGAGAGACCCAGTACTTC,NA,10,TRBJ2-5,TRBV20-1,NA
CASRTNPDTGYGYTF,TGTGCCAGCAGGACCAATCCAGACACGGGCTATGGCTACACCTTC,few,15,TRBJ1-2,TRBV25-1,NA
CASSDPTAIPDEQFF,TGTGCCAGCAGTGACCCTACAGCCATCCCGGATGAGCAGTTCTTC,once,15,TRBJ2-1,TRBV2,NA
CASSLPTGPSSGNTIYF,TGTGCCAGCAGCCTCCCGACAGGGCCGTCCTCTGGAAACACCATATATTTT,few,17,TRBJ1-3,TRBV7-9,TRBD1
CSARSGTQGGTQYF,TGCAGTGCTCGTTCTGGGACTCAGGGAGGGACCCAGTACTTC,NA,14,TRBJ2-5,TRBV20-1,NA
CASNRKAGWLNTEAFF,TGTGCCAGCAATCGAAAAGCAGGCTGGTTGAACACTGAAGCTTTCTTT,NA,16,TRBJ1-1,TRBV6-1,NA
CASSLVQGAQETQYF,TGTGCCAGCAGCTTAGTCCAGGGAGCCCAAGAGACCCAGTACTTC,few,15,TRBJ2-5,TRBV11-2,NA
CASSYYWDQASTIYF,TGTGCCAGCAGTTACTATTGGGACCAGGCCAGCACCATATATTTT,NA,15,TRBJ1-3,TRBV6-5,NA
CASSRNTGGPTGANVLTF,TGTGCCAGCAGCAGAAACACGGGGGGGCCAACTGGGGCCAACGTCCTGACTTTC,NA,18,TRBJ2-6,TRBV7-9,TRBD2
CASSEGTSGTGELFF,TGTGCCAGCAGTGAAGGGACTAGCGGAACCGGGGAGCTGTTTTTT,once,15,TRBJ2-2,TRBV6-1,TRBD2
CSAVPGHSNYGYTF,TGCAGTGCTGTACCGGGACATAGCAACTATGGCTACACCTTC,few,14,TRBJ1-2,TRBV20-1,NA
CASSAGTGANTEAFF,TGTGCCAGCAGCGCGGGGACAGGAGCCAACACTGAAGCTTTCTTT,few,15,TRBJ1-1,TRBV7-8,TRBD1
CASSWGASGGYEQYF,TGCGCCAGCAGCTGGGGGGCTAGCGGGGGATACGAGCAGTACTTC,few,15,TRBJ2-7,TRBV5-1,TRBD2
CASSERSQGLPQYF,TGTGCCAGCAGTGAAAGGTCCCAGGGACTCCCCCAGTACTTC,few,14,TRBJ2-7,TRBV2,NA
CSIPGTKADTQYF,TGCAGCATACCCGGGACTAAAGCAGATACGCAGTATTTT,NA,13,TRBJ2-3,TRBV20-1,TRBD2
CASSPGGGREKLFF,TGTGCCAGCAGCCCGGGGGGGGGACGGGAAAAACTGTTTTTT,NA,14,TRBJ1-4,TRBV7-9,NA
CASIGRRGLETQYF,TGTGCCAGCATTGGGAGACGGGGCCTCGAGACCCAGTACTTC,few,14,TRBJ2-5,TRBV2,NA
CASSLVLQGTEAFF,TGTGCCAGCAGCCTAGTATTGCAGGGGACTGAAGCTTTCTTT,NA,14,TRBJ1-1,TRBV7-9,NA
CASSQDKGIMNTEAFF,TGTGCCAGCAGCCAAGACAAAGGGATAATGAACACTGAAGCTTTCTTT,NA,16,TRBJ1-1,TRBV14,NA
CASSKQGISGNTIYF,TGTGCCAGCAGTAAACAGGGGATCTCTGGAAACACCATATATTTT,few,15,TRBJ1-3,TRBV6-1,TRBD1
CASSASVAGELFF,TGTGCCAGCAGTGCCTCGGTAGCCGGGGAGCTGTTTTTT,few,13,TRBJ2-2,TRBV2,NA
CASRQLAGGTGELFF,TGTGCCAGCAGGCAACTAGCGGGGGGGACCGGGGAGCTGTTTTTT,NA,15,TRBJ2-2,TRBV11-2,TRBD2
CASSQGGREAFF,TGCGCCAGCAGCCAGGGGGGGCGTGAAGCTTTCTTT,NA,12,TRBJ1-1,TRBV4-1,NA
CASSLGSPNEQFF,TGTGCCAGCAGCTTAGGAAGCCCTAATGAGCAGTTCTTC,NA,13,TRBJ2-1,TRBV11-1,NA
CASSLVRGEAFF,TGTGCCAGCAGCTTGGTCAGGGGTGAAGCTTTCTTT,NA,12,TRBJ1-1,TRBV5-6,NA
CASGNRLSPLHF,TGTGCCAGCGGAAACAGGCTTTCACCCCTCCACTTT,NA,12,TRBJ1-6,TRBV6-1,NA
CASSLGGRGGYEQYF,TGCGCCAGCAGCTTGGGGGGCAGGGGAGGCTACGAGCAGTACTTC,NA,15,TRBJ2-7,TRBV5-1,NA
CATSETRQGYNEQFF,TGTGCCACCAGTGAAACTAGACAGGGGTACAATGAGCAGTTCTTC,few,15,TRBJ2-1,TRBV24-1,TRBD1
CASSVAGGSGEKLFF,TGTGCCAGCAGCGTAGCCGGGGGGTCCGGTGAAAAACTGTTTTTT,few,15,TRBJ1-4,TRBV9,NA
CASSPTGGGTEAFF,TGTGCCAGCAGCCCGACAGGAGGGGGTACTGAAGCTTTCTTT,NA,14,TRBJ1-1,TRBV12-3/TRBV12-4,NA
CATRDRGNEDTQYF,TGTGCCACCAGGGACAGGGGAAATGAAGATACGCAGTATTTT,NA,14,TRBJ2-3,TRBV24-1,TRBD1
CSARGQGNYGYTF,TGCAGTGCTAGAGGCCAGGGAAACTATGGCTACACCTTC,NA,13,TRBJ1-2,TRBV20-1,NA
CASSISGWRTGSGNTIYF,TGTGCCAGTAGTATTTCCGGTTGGAGGACGGGCTCTGGAAACACCATATATTTT,NA,18,TRBJ1-3,TRBV19,NA
CASSLALQGGKAFF,TGTGCCAGCAGCTTAGCCTTACAGGGCGGGAAAGCTTTCTTT,NA,14,TRBJ1-1,TRBV7-9,NA
CAISASTAYNEQFF,TGTGCCATCAGTGCCTCCACCGCCTACAATGAGCAGTTCTTC,NA,14,TRBJ2-1,TRBV10-3,NA
CASSLGQGPNYEQYF,TGTGCCAGCAGCTTGGGACAGGGACCCAACTACGAGCAGTACTTC,few,15,TRBJ2-7,TRBV7-2,TRBD1
CSAGQGFDGYTF,TGCAGTGCTGGACAGGGATTTGATGGCTACACCTTC,few,12,TRBJ1-2,TRBV20-1,TRBD1